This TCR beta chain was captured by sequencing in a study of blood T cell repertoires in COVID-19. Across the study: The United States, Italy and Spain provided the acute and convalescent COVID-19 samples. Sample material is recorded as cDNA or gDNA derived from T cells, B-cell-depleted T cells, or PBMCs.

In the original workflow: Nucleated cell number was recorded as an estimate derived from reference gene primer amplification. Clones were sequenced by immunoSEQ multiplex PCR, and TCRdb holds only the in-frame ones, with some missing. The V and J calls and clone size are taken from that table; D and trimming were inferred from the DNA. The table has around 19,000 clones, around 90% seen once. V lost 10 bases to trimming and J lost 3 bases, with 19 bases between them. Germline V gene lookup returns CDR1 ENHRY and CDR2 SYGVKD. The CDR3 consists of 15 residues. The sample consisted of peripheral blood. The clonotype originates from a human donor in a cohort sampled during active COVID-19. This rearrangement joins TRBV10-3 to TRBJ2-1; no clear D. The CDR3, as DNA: TGTGCCACCCATACTTCTGCAGCGAACTACAATGAGCAGTTCTTC. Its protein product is CATHTSAANYNEQFF.